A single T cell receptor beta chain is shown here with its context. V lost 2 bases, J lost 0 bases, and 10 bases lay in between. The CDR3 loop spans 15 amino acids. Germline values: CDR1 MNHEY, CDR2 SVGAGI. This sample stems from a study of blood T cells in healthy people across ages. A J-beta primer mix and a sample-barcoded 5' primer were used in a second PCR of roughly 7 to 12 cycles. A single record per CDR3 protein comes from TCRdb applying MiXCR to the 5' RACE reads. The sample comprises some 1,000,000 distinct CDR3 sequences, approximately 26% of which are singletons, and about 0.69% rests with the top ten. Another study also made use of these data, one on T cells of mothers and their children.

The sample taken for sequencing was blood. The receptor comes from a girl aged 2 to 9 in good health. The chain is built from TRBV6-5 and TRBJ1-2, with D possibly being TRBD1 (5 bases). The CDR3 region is CASSYAGGSNYGYTF. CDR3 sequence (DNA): TGTGCCAGCAGTTACGCGGGGGGGTCTAACTATGGCTACACCTTC.